This T cell receptor beta chain originates from a study of blood T cells in healthy people across ages. The germline V gene has CDR1 SGDLS and CDR2 YYNGEE. The CDR3 length is 14 residues. V shed 0 bases and J shed 2 bases, with 9 bases lying between them. It was with a sample-barcoded 5' primer and a J-beta primer mix that a second PCR of roughly 7 to 12 cycles was run. Every molecule of cDNA carried a tag from a template-switch adaptor with 12 random nucleotides. TCRdb called the 5' RACE reads again in MiXCR, with one record for every CDR3 protein. The table shows about 1.1 million distinct CDR3 sequences, with more than 30% occurring only once. Study-wide results and caveats: The study could not conclusively compare naive and antigen-experienced cells, given its unsorted PBMCs.

As regards this clonotype: As yet, its antigen is unknown.

The study isolated at least 7 million PBMCs from each sample. Per sample, no less than 5.5 micrograms of total RNA were extracted. The receptor comes from a man between 18 and 29 years old in good health. The V call is TRBV9, the J call TRBJ2-7; no clear D gene. Sequenced material: blood. CDR3 in DNA: TGTGCCAGCAGCGTAGATCACGGGCCCTACGAGCAGTACTTC. It encodes CASSVDHGPYEQYF.